This TCR beta chain was observed in a study of Graves' ophthalmopathy and Graves' hyperthyroidism. This clonotype has at least ten counts. What it binds is unknown. The CDR3 contains 14 residues. Trimming stripped 4 bases from V and 5 bases from J, with 13 bases between. Germline V gene lookup returns CDR1 KGHDR and CDR2 SFDVKD. PBMCs originated in approximately 9.2 ml of fresh peripheral blood. Whole-study results and caveats: Sensitivity reached over 85% and specificity about 81% for a 13-signature model separating ophthalmopathy from stable hyperthyroidism.

Amplification targeted the TCR beta CDR3 regions, with RNA transcripts as the source material. First-round RT-PCR used HTBI primers; second-round multiplex PCR followed. TCRdb re-called the multiplex PCR reads with MiXCR, one entry per CDR3 protein. The data show some 390,000 distinct CDR3 sequences, 15% to 20% seen once. Sequenced sample: peripheral blood. V gene TRBV24-1 combines with J gene TRBJ2-5; possibly TRBD2 for D (5 bases). The receptor's source is a woman aged 18-30 years with Graves' ophthalmopathy. The CDR3 reads CATSEHGGYETQYF. For the CDR3, the DNA is TGTGCCACCAGTGAACACGGAGGCTACGAGACCCAGTACTTC.